This section outlines one TCR beta chain sequence together with its context. As yet, its antigen is unknown. Germline CDR1 SGHVS, CDR2 FQNEAQ. CDR3 length: 13 amino acids. The V end lost 1 base, the J end lost 7 bases, and 11 bases lay between the germline ends. This sample was taken from a study of regulatory T cells in long-lasting Graves disease. About the study: To qualify as persistent, Graves' disease required over 5 years of antithyroid drugs with positive TSH receptor antibodies. Study results and caveats: Repertoires from persistent disease leaned toward TRBV28, TRBJ1-2 and TRBJ2-5.

Both iRepertoire HTBI primers and Arm-PCR of CDR3 regions were used to build the TCR beta libraries. Under the authors' procedure: Samples jointly harbored roughly 62 TRBV and 14 TRBJ segments. Via MiXCR, TCRdb re-called the multiplex PCR reads, giving one row per CDR3 protein. The authors' filters were not applied to this entry. The profile covers some 450,000 distinct CDR3 sequences, with less than 25% appearing a single time and roughly 30% taken by the ten largest. As for time point: persistent/refractory GD, antithyroid drugs over 5 years with positive TRAb. The TCR library was prepared using RNA isolated from PBMCs. Clinicians diagnosed Graves' disease using American Thyroid Association guidelines.

This sequence joins TRBV7-8 and TRBJ2-7; weak D call: TRBD2 (5 bases). Sequencing used peripheral blood mononuclear cells (PBMCs), obtained when the disease was refractory, from a patient treated with antithyroid drugs. This sequence was found in a female donor with Graves disease. The CDR3 sequence: CASSLGLAREQYF. Written as DNA, the CDR3 is TGTGCCAGCAGCTTAGGGCTAGCTCGAGAGCAGTACTTC.